The 15 T cell receptor beta chains listed next were all sequenced from one sample in a study of Tregs in tolerant kidney transplant recipients. Libraries were prepared by immunoSEQ multiplex PCR; TCRdb keeps only in-frame clonotypes and omits some of them. The sample yields roughly 16,000 clones, roughly 75% seen once. The material sequenced was Tregs from blood, taken before the transplant. These receptors originate from a human donor who received a combined kidney and bone marrow transplant.

The chain combines TRBV5-4 with TRBJ1-4; tentative D call: TRBD1 (5 bases). The V gene's germline CDR1 is SGHNT and CDR2 YYREEE (reference sequence). The germline V and J ends were trimmed by 4 bases and 2 bases, with 12 bases remaining between them. CDR3 size: 15 residues. The CDR3 loop reads CASSDRRGTNEKLFF. CDR3 DNA: TGTGCCAGCAGCGATAGGAGGGGCACTAATGAAAAACTGTTTTTT.

The chain is built from TRBV4-2 and TRBJ2-7, with a tentative D call TRBD1 (6 bases). There are 14 residues in the CDR3. Germline V gene lookup returns CDR1 LGHNA and CDR2 YNFKEQ. V lost 2 bases to trimming and J lost 7 bases, with 15 bases between them. The CDR3 here is CASSQLTGYGEQYF. CDR3 nucleotides: TGTGCCAGCAGCCAACTAACAGGGTACGGAGAGCAGTACTTC.

This chain links TRBV2 with TRBJ2-1; no clear D gene. The CDR3 is 12 residues long. CDR1 and CDR2 (germline): SNHLY, FYNNEI. The ends were cut back, 5 bases at V and 4 bases at J, with 6 bases in the middle. Written as DNA, the CDR3 is TGTGCCAGCAGTACAGAGTACAATGAGCAGTTCTTC. It yields the protein CASSTEYNEQFF.

The CDR3 sequence is CASSPGQSYEKLFF. The DNA of the CDR3 is TGTGCCAGCAGCCCGGGACAGAGTTATGAAAAACTGTTTTTT. The rearrangement uses TRBV5-5 and TRBJ1-4; 7 bases match TRBD1. CDR1 is SGHKS and CDR2 is YYEKEE in the germline V gene (reference sequence). CDR3 length equals 14 residues. Trimming removed 4 bases from V and 6 bases from J; junction bases left unmatched: 6.

This chain links TRBV18 with TRBJ1-1; D unclear. V was clipped by 4 bases and J by 1 base, with 19 bases between them. Germline V gives CDR1 KGHSH, CDR2 LQKENI. The CDR3 is 17 amino acids. The CDR3 loop is CASSLFGGRTSNTEAFF. Written as DNA, the CDR3 is TGTGCCAGCTCACTTTTCGGAGGACGGACGTCGAACACTGAAGCTTTCTTT.

The rearrangement uses TRBV29-1 and TRBJ2-7; TRBD1 aligns across 9 bases. V lost 4 bases to trimming and J lost 6 bases; unmatched junction nucleotides: 13. This CDR3 has 15 amino acids. Per the germline V gene, CDR1 is SQVTM and CDR2 is ANQGSEA. CDR3 nucleotide sequence: TGCAGCGTTGCCAAACCGACAGGGGGTAAAGGCGAGCAGTACTTC. Translated: CSVAKPTGGKGEQYF.

The chain recombines TRBV7-8 with TRBJ2-1, with 9 bases fitting TRBD2. This CDR3 has 15 residues. V trimming: 8 bases; J trimming: 3 bases; junction bases outside the gene matches: 8. CDR1 is SGHVS and CDR2 is FQNEAQ in the germline V gene. CDR3 sequence (DNA): TGTGCCAGCGGCCCGTCGACTAGCGGCTACAATGAGCAGTTCTTC. Translated, it gives CASGPSTSGYNEQFF.

This clone occurred a few times. The chain links TRBV5-1 to TRBJ1-1; 9 nucleotides align to TRBD1. Per germline, CDR1 SGHRS and CDR2 YFSETQ. The trim removed 4 bases at V and 4 bases at J, leaving 5 bases unmatched. The CDR3 extends over 14 amino acids. DNA for the CDR3: TGCGCCAGCAGCAGGACAGGGGTGGGCACTGAAGCTTTCTTT. Translating it yields CASSRTGVGTEAFF.

The rearrangement links TRBV2 to TRBJ2-5, with TRBD2 matching over 8 bases. Germline loops: CDR1 SNHLY, CDR2 FYNNEI. Losses at the gene ends were 7 bases for V and 0 bases for J; bases not matched to a gene: 10. CDR3 length equals 16 residues. This CDR3 reads CASIRGVAGYQETQYF. The CDR3 nucleotides are TGTGCCAGCATTCGGGGCGTAGCGGGGTACCAAGAGACCCAGTACTTC.

The V and J genes are TRBV18 and TRBJ2-2; 8 positions agree with TRBD1. The CDR3 loop spans 16 amino acids. The trim removed 1 base at V and 2 bases at J, leaving 3 bases unmatched. Germline V CDR1 and CDR2: KGHSH, LQKENI. CDR3 amino acids: CASSPLDRVNTGELFF. CDR3 DNA: TGTGCCAGCTCACCACTGGACAGGGTTAACACCGGGGAGCTGTTTTTT. The entire variable domain, with the rest obtained from reference TRBV18 and TRBJ2-2, is as follows: NAGVMQNPRHLVRRRGQEARLRCSPMKGHSHVYWYRQLPEEGLKFMVYLQKENIIDESGMPKERFSAEFPKEGPSILRIQQVVRGDSAAYFCASSPLDRVNTGELFFGEGSRLTVL.

This clone was seen a handful of times. This sequence joins TRBV7-2 and TRBJ2-7; tentative D call: TRBD1 (5 bases). The length of the CDR3 is 14 residues. Germline V lookup: CDR1 SGHTA, CDR2 FQGNSA. V was clipped by 0 bases and J by 2 bases, with 8 bases between them. The CDR3 loop is CASSLAGPPYEQYF. CDR3 in DNA: TGTGCCAGCAGCTTAGCGGGGCCCCCCTACGAGCAGTACTTC. Variable domain in full (rest from reference TRBV7-2 and TRBJ2-7): GAGVSQSPSNKVTEKGKDVELRCDPISGHTALYWYRQSLGQGLEFLIYFQGNSAPDKSGLPSDRFSAERTGGSVSTLTIQRTQQEDSAVYLCASSLAGPPYEQYFGPGTRLTVT.

This clone was counted a few times. The chain employs TRBV2 and TRBJ1-2, with D possibly TRBD1 on 5 matching bases. V was trimmed by 9 bases and J by 10 bases, leaving 15 bases between them. Germline CDR1 reads SNHLY; CDR2 reads FYNNEI. The length of the CDR3 is 11 residues. Here the CDR3 DNA reads TGTGCCAGTAGGGGAGGGAATCCCTACACCTTC. This codes for CASRGGNPYTF.

The sample holds one count of this clone. The rearrangement links TRBV6-6 to TRBJ2-1; TRBD2 matches 8 bases. The germline V gene has CDR1 MNHNY and CDR2 SVGAGI (reference sequence). Trimming took 3 bases from V and 4 from J; bases not matched to a gene: 5. This CDR3 is built from 15 residues. The CDR3 DNA follows: TGTGCCAGCAGTTATAGCGGGGTAAAGTACAATGAGCAGTTCTTC. Protein sequence: CASSYSGVKYNEQFF.

The V gene is TRBV9, the J gene TRBJ2-3, with 10 bases matching TRBD2. Germline loops: CDR1 SGDLS, CDR2 YYNGEE. Trimming took 1 base from V and 0 from J; bases not matched to a gene: 5. The CDR3 consists of 17 residues. The CDR3 region has the DNA TGTGCCAGCAGCGTATCCCTAGCGGGGGCAAGCACAGATACGCAGTATTTT. Amino acid sequence: CASSVSLAGASTDTQYF.

This clone has only one observation. This chain links TRBV30 with TRBJ2-7; D is undetermined. CDR3 length equals 13 residues. Germline-derived CDR1 and CDR2 are GTSNPN and SVGIG (reference sequence). Deletions cut 0 bases from V and 2 bases from J, with 8 bases between. The CDR3 DNA is TGTGCCTGGAGTGTACACTACCCCTACGAGCAGTACTTC. Residues: CAWSVHYPYEQYF.